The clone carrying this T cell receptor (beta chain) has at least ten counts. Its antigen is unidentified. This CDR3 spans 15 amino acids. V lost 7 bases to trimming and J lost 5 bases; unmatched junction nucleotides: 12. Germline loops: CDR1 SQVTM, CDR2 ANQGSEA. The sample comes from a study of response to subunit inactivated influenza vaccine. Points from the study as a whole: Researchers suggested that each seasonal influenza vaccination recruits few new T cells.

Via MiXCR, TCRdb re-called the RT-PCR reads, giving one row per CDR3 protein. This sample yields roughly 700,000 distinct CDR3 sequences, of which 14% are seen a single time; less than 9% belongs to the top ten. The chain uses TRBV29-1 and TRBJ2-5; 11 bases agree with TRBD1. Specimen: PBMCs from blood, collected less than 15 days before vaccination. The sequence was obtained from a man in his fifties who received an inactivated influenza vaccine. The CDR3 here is CSAGLGTGGQETQYF. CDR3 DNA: TGCAGCGCCGGACTAGGGACAGGGGGTCAGGAGACCCAGTACTTC.